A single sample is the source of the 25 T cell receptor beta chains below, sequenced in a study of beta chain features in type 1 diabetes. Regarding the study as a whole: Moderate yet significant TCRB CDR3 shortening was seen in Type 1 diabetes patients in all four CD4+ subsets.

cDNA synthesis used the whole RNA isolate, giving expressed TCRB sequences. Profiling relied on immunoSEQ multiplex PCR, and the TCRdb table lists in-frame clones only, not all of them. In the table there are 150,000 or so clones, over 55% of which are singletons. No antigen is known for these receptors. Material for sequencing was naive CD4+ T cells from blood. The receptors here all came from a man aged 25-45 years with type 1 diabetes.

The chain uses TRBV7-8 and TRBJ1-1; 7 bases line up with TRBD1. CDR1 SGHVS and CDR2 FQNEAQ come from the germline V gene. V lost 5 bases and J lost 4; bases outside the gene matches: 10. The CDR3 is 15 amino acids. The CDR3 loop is CASSPPLDRATEAFF. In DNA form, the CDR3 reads TGTGCCAGCAGCCCACCGTTAGACAGGGCCACTGAAGCTTTCTTT.

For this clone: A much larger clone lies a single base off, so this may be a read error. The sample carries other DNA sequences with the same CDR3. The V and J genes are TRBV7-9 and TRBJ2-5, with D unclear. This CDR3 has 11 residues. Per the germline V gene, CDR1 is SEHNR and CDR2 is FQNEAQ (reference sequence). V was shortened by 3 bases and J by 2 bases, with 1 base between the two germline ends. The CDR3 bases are TGTGCCAGCAGCTTGCAAGAGACCCAGTACTTC. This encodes CASSLQETQYF.

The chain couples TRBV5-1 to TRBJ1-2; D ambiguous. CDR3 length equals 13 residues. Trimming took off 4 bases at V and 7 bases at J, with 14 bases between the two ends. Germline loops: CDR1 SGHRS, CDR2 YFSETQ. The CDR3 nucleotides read TGCGCCAGCAGCCCGACGGACGGAAGTGGCTACACCTTC. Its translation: CASSPTDGSGYTF.

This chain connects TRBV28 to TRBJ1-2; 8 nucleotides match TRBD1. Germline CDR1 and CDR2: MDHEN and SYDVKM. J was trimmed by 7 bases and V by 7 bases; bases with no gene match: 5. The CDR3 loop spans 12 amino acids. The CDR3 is CASTQGAVGYTF. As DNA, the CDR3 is TGTGCCAGCACCCAGGGGGCGGTTGGCTACACCTTC.

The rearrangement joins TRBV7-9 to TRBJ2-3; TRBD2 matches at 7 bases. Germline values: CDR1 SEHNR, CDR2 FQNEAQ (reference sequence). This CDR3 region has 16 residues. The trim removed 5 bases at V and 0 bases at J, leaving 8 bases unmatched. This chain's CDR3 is CASSPPGGVSTDTQYF. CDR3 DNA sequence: TGTGCCAGCAGCCCCCCTGGGGGGGTAAGCACAGATACGCAGTATTTT.

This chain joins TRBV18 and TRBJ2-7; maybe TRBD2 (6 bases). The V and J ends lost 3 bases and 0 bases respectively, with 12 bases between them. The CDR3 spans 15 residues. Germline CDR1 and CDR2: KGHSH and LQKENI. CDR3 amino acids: CASSPFRRGSYEQYF. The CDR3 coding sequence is TGTGCCAGCTCACCCTTTCGGCGGGGCTCCTACGAGCAGTACTTC.

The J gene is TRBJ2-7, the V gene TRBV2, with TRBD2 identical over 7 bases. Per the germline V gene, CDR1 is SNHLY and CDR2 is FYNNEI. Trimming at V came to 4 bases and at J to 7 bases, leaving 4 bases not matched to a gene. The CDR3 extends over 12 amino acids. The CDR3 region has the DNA TGTGCCAGCAGTGCGGGGGGAAGGGAGCAGTACTTC. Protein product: CASSAGGREQYF.

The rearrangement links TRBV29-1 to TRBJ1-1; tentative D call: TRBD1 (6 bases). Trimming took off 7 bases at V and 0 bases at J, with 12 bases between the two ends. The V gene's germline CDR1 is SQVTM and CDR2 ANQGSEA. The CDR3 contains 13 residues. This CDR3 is CSGRDIMNTEAFF. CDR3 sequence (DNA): TGCAGCGGCCGGGACATAATGAACACTGAAGCTTTCTTT.

CDR3 loop: CASSNGHLSGANVLTF. CDR3 DNA: TGTGCCAGTAGCAATGGACACCTCTCTGGGGCCAACGTCCTGACTTTC. The chain is built from TRBV19 and TRBJ2-6; maybe TRBD1 (5 bases). V was shortened by 6 bases and J by 0 bases, with 12 bases between the two germline ends. CDR1 LNHDA and CDR2 SQIVND come from the germline V gene (reference sequence). The CDR3 covers 16 residues.

The chain's CDR3 is CASSSRRGQETQYF. The CDR3 region has the DNA TGTGCCAGCAGCTCCCGACGCGGACAAGAGACCCAGTACTTC. The rearrangement joins TRBV7-2 to TRBJ2-5; D is uncertain. Germline CDR1 and CDR2: SGHTA and FQGNSA. With 4 bases removed from V and 2 bases from J, the gap between germline ends came to 11 bases. This CDR3 has 14 residues.

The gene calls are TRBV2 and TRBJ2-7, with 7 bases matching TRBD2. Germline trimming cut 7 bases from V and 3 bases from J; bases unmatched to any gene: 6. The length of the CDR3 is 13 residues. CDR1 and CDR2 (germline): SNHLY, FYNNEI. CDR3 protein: CASNGGGIYEQYF. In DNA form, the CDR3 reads TGTGCCAGCAATGGCGGGGGAATCTACGAGCAGTACTTC. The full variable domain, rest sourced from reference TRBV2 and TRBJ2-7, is EPEVTQTPSHQVTQMGQEVILRCVPISNHLYFYWYRQILGQKVEFLVSFYNNEISEKSEIFDDQFSVERPDGSNFTLKIRSTKLEDSAMYFCASNGGGIYEQYFGPGTRLTVT.

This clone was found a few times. Here the CDR3 DNA reads TGTGCCAGCAGAACTAGCGGGGGCACAGATACGCAGTATTTT. Translating gives CASRTSGGTDTQYF. The chain is built from TRBV2 and TRBJ2-3, with TRBD2 matching over 10 bases. The V and J ends lost 6 bases and 1 base, in that order; junction bases with no gene match: 1. The CDR3 covers 14 residues. CDR1 and CDR2 from the germline V gene are SNHLY and FYNNEI.

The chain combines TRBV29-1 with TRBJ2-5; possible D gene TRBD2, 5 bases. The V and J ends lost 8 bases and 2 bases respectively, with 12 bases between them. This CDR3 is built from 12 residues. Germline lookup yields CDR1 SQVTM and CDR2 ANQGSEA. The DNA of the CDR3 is TGCAGCCACCGGGGAAAACAAGAGACCCAGTACTTC. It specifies CSHRGKQETQYF.

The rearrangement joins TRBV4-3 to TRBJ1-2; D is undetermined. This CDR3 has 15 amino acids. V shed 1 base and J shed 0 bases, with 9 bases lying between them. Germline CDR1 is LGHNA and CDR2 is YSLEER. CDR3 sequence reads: CASSQVGFANYGYTF. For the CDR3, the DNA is TGCGCCAGCAGCCAAGTAGGTTTCGCTAACTATGGCTACACCTTC.

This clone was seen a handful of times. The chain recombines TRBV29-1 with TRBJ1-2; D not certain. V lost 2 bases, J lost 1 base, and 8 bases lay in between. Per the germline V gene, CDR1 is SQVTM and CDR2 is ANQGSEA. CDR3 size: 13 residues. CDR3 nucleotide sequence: TGCAGCGTTGAACAACATAGTAACTATGGCTACACCTTC. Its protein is CSVEQHSNYGYTF. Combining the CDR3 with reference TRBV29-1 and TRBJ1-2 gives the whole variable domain SAVISQKPSRDICQRGTSLTIQCQVDSQVTMMFWYRQQPGQSLTLIATANQGSEATYESGFVIDKFPISRPNLTFSTLTVSNMSPEDSSIYLCSVEQHSNYGYTFGSGTRLTVV.

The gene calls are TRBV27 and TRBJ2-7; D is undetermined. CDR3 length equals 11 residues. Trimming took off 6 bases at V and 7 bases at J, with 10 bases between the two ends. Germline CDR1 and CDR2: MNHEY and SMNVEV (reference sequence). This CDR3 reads CASSQNLEQYF. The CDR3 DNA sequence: TGTGCCAGCAGCCAAAACCTTGAGCAGTACTTC.

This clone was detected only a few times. CDR3 nucleotide sequence: TGTGCCAGCAGCGTAGCTCAGGGGTCAACTAATGAAAAACTGTTTTTT. Translated: CASSVAQGSTNEKLFF. The chain has TRBV9 and TRBJ1-4, with D possibly TRBD1 on 6 matching bases. Germline V CDR1 and CDR2: SGDLS, YYNGEE. CDR3 length: 16 amino acids. Deletions cut 0 bases from V and 0 bases from J, with 9 bases between.

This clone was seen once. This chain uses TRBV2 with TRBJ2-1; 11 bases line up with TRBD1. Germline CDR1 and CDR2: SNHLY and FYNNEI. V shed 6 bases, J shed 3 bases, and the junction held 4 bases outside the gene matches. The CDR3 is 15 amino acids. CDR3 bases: TGTGCCAGCAGCGTGGACAGGGGGCTCTACAATGAGCAGTTCTTC. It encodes CASSVDRGLYNEQFF.

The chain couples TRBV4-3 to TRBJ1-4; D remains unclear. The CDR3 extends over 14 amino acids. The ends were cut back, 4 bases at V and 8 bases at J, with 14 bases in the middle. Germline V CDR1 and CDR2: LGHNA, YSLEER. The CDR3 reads CASSLTWVGEKLFF. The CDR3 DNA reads TGCGCCAGCAGCCTAACCTGGGTAGGAGAAAAACTGTTTTTT.

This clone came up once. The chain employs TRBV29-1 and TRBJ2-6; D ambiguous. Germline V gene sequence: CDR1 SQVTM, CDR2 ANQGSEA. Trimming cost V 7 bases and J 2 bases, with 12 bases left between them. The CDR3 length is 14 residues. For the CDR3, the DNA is TGCAGCGCAGAAAGGTTCCCTGGGGCCAACGTCCTGACTTTC. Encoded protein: CSAERFPGANVLTF.

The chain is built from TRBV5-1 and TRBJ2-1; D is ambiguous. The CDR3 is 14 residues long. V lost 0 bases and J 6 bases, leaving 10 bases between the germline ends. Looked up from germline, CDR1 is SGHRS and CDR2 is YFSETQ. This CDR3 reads CASSLVEAGNEQFF. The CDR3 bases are TGCGCCAGCAGCTTGGTAGAAGCTGGCAATGAGCAGTTCTTC. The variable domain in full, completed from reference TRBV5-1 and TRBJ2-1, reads KAGVTQTPRYLIKTRGQQVTLSCSPISGHRSVSWYQQTPGQGLQFLFEYFSETQRNKGNFPGRFSGRQFSNSRSEMNVSTLELGDSALYLCASSLVEAGNEQFFGPGTRLTVL.

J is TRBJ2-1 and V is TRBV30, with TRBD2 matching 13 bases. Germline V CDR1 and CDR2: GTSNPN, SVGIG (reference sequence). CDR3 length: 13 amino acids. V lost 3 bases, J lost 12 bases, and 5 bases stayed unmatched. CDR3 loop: CAWRTSGGLVQFF. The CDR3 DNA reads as TGTGCCTGGAGGACTAGCGGGGGGTTAGTGCAGTTCTTC.

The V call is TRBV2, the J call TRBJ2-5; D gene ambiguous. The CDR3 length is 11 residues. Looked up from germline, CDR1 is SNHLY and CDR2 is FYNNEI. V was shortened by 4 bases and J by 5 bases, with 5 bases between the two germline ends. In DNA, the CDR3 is TGTGCCAGCAGTGTTAGGGAGACCCAGTACTTC. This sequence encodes CASSVRETQYF.

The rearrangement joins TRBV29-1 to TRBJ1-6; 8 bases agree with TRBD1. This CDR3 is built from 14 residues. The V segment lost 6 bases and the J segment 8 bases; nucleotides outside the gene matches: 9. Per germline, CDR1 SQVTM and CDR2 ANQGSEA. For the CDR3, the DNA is TGCAGCGTCCGTGCCAGGGGGCTGGATTCACCCCTCCACTTT. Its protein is CSVRARGLDSPLHF.

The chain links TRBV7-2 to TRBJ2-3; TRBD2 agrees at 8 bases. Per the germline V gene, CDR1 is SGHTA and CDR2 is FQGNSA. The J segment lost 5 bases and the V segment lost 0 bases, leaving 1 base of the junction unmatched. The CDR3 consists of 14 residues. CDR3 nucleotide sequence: TGTGCCAGCAGCTTAGCGAGCGGGGGAGATACGCAGTATTTT. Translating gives CASSLASGGDTQYF.